These 5 T cell receptor delta chains share one sample of origin, sequenced in a study of γδ T cells in repeated Plasmodium falciparum infection. Bulk repertoires came from Vgamma9/Vdelta2+ or Vdelta2-negative gammadelta T cells flow-sorted from PBMC. TCRdb reapplied CATT to the multiplex PCR reads. The sample includes approximately 60,000 delta-chain clones, over 1.5% of them seen just once. Sequencing was performed on gamma-delta T cells from blood. The receptor source for this set is a pool of human donors (malaria-infected and uninfected, not separated).

This clone rates as medium-sized. Other DNA sequences in this sample translate to the same CDR3. The chain couples TRDV1 to TRDJ1, with 12 positions matching TRDD3. Trimming took 2 bases from V and 5 from J; bases not matched to a gene: 24. From germline, CDR1 is TSWWSYY and CDR2 QGS. The CDR3 is 22 amino acids. The CDR3 DNA reads TGTGCTCTTGGGGAAATTAGTGCTTACGCATCTATCTACTGGGGGATACCAGATAAACTCATCTTT. It yields the protein CALGEISAYASIYWGIPDKLIF.

Only a few counts were recorded for this clone. A far larger clone is one nucleotide away, so this likely arose from a read error. Other DNA sequences in the same sample also yield this CDR3. The J gene is uncalled and the V gene is TRDV1; the table's D call of TRDD3 was not tested on the DNA. Germline CDR1 reads TSWWSYY; CDR2 reads QGS. This CDR3 region has 21 residues. The CDR3 coding sequence is TGTGCTCTTGGGGTACAGCCTTCCCACACCTTATGGGGGATAAGGGTAGACAAACTCACCTTT. It specifies CALGVQPSHTLWGIRVDKLTF.

This clone was observed a handful of times. The TCRdb protein, from a much larger clone, departs from this DNA's translation at residue 16, likely by read error; the protein shown derives from the DNA. The chain employs TRDV1 and TRDJ1, with 10 bases that match TRDD3. No J gene was available from TCRdb, and it was assigned here by a germline match of the DNA. This CDR3 is built from 19 residues. CDR1 and CDR2 from the germline V gene are TSWWSYY and QGS. CDR3 residues: CALGYNLRRGIRVSDRLIF. The CDR3 DNA follows: TGTGCTCTTGGGTACAATCTACGGCGGGGGATACGTGTTTCCGATAGACTCATCTTT.

This clone was seen a handful of times. The protein TCRdb lists belongs to a much larger clone and differs from this DNA's translation at residue 12, which points to a read error; the protein shown is made from the DNA. This chain uses TRDV3 with TRDJ1, with TRDD3 matching over 10 bases. The CDR3 extends over 20 amino acids. V lost 2 bases to trimming and J lost 0 bases; unmatched junction nucleotides: 21. Germline CDR1 TVYSNPD, CDR2 GDNSRS (reference sequence). The CDR3 region has the DNA TGTGCCTTTCATTCCCTTCCCACGTACTGGGGGATGCCCGACACCGATAAACTCATCTTT. The encoded protein is CAFHSLPTYWGMPDTDKLIF.

A remark on this clone: A far larger clone is a single base away, which makes a read error likely. Other DNA sequences in the same sample also yield this CDR3. V is TRDV1 and J is TRDJ1, with 8 bases that match TRDD3. With 2 bases clipped from V and 5 bases from J, the junction kept 25 bases outside the gene matches. From germline, CDR1 is TSWWSYY and CDR2 QGS. The CDR3 spans 21 residues. The CDR3 spells CALGEGPPFTRGYWFWDKLIF. CDR3 DNA sequence: TGTGCTCTTGGGGAAGGGCCCCCCTTTACTCGGGGATACTGGTTCTGGGATAAACTCATCTTT.